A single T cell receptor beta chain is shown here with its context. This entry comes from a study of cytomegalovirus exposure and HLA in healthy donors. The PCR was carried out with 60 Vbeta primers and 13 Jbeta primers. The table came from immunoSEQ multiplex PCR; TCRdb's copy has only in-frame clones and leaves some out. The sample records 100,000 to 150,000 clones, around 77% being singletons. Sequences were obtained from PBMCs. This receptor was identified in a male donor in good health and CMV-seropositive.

In DNA, the CDR3 is TGTGCCAGCAGCTTGGGGGACAGGGGGTTCCACGAGCAGTACTTC. Amino acids: CASSLGDRGFHEQYF. This rearrangement joins TRBV5-6 to TRBJ2-7, with TRBD1 matching 11 bases. Trimming removed 0 bases from V and 5 bases from J; junction bases left unmatched: 4. CDR1 and CDR2 (germline): SGHDT, YYEEEE. The CDR3 extends over 15 amino acids. Drawing the rest from reference TRBV5-6 and TRBJ2-7, the complete variable domain is DAGVTQSPTHLIKTRGQQVTLRCSPKSGHDTVSWYQQALGQGPQFIFQYYEEEERQRGNFPDRFSGHQFPNYSSELNVNALLLGDSALYLCASSLGDRGFHEQYFGPGTRLTVT.